Listed below are T cell receptor beta chains from one sample, sequenced in a study of blood T cell repertoires in COVID-19. Profiled with immunoSEQ multiplex PCR; TCRdb holds only in-frame clones, not every one. Among around 450,000 clones listed, about nine tenths were seen once. The sequencing sample was made of PBMCs or T cells enriched from blood (not recorded which). The receptor set was obtained from a man aged 18 to 30 who had recovered from COVID-19. Both conserved end residues are part of each CDR3. Each record gives: J gene, V gene, clone size, D gene, CDR3 DNA, CDR3 protein. D genes are given only for firm matches. Not every row has a clone size; where given, it reads once, few, many or a size class.

j_call: TRBJ1-3
v_call: TRBV30
clone_size: -
d_call: -
cdr3_nt: TGTGCCTGGAGTCATCCGGGACACCTCTCTGGAAACACCATATATTTT
cdr3_aa: CAWSHPGHLSGNTIYF

j_call: TRBJ1-6
v_call: TRBV15
clone_size: -
d_call: -
cdr3_nt: TGTGCCACCAGCAGAGTCGCGGGTACCTGGGGTTCACCCCTCCACTTT
cdr3_aa: CATSRVAGTWGSPLHF

j_call: TRBJ2-3
v_call: TRBV27
clone_size: -
d_call: TRBD1
cdr3_nt: TGTGCCAGCAGATCCCCCGGGACAGGTGTAGATACGCAGTATTTT
cdr3_aa: CASRSPGTGVDTQYF

j_call: TRBJ2-7
v_call: TRBV7-8
clone_size: -
d_call: -
cdr3_nt: TGTGCCAGCAGCCCCACCCGCGGGGCCTACGAGCAGTACTTC
cdr3_aa: CASSPTRGAYEQYF

j_call: TRBJ2-2
v_call: TRBV7-8
clone_size: few
d_call: TRBD2
cdr3_nt: TGTGCCAGCAGCAAGCCGGGACTAGATTTTAAGAACACCGGGGAGCTGTTTTTT
cdr3_aa: CASSKPGLDFKNTGELFF

j_call: TRBJ2-5
v_call: TRBV5-1
clone_size: -
d_call: TRBD1
cdr3_nt: TGCGCCAGCAGCTTGGCGGGACAGGGTAAGGTGGTACAAGAGACCCAGTACTTC
cdr3_aa: CASSLAGQGKVVQETQYF

j_call: TRBJ2-5
v_call: TRBV7-9
clone_size: -
d_call: TRBD2
cdr3_nt: TGTGCCAGCAGCGGGACTAGCGCTACGGAGACCCAGTACTTC
cdr3_aa: CASSGTSATETQYF

j_call: TRBJ1-2
v_call: TRBV28
clone_size: few
d_call: -
cdr3_nt: TGTGCCAGCAGTGACACTCCCTATGGCTACACCTTC
cdr3_aa: CASSDTPYGYTF

j_call: TRBJ2-7
v_call: TRBV6-4
clone_size: -
d_call: -
cdr3_nt: TGTGCCAGCAGTGACTCGAGACAGAAGACCTACGAGCAGTACTTC
cdr3_aa: CASSDSRQKTYEQYF

j_call: TRBJ1-2
v_call: TRBV6-5
clone_size: -
d_call: -
cdr3_nt: TGTGCCAGCAGAGACACGTCCTTTTTACTCTATGGCTACACCTTC
cdr3_aa: CASRDTSFLLYGYTF

j_call: TRBJ2-2
v_call: TRBV2
clone_size: -
d_call: TRBD1
cdr3_nt: TGTGCCAGCAGGAACACAGGGGTCACCGGGGAGCTGTTTTTT
cdr3_aa: CASRNTGVTGELFF

j_call: TRBJ2-7
v_call: TRBV2
clone_size: -
d_call: TRBD2
cdr3_nt: TGTGCCAGCATCGGCGAGCGGGAGGGTTACGAGCAGTACTTC
cdr3_aa: CASIGEREGYEQYF

j_call: TRBJ2-7
v_call: TRBV12-3/TRBV12-4
clone_size: once
d_call: -
cdr3_nt: TGTGCCAGCAGCTGGGGGACAAACTACGAGCAGTACTTC
cdr3_aa: CASSWGTNYEQYF

j_call: TRBJ2-2
v_call: TRBV18
clone_size: -
d_call: TRBD1
cdr3_nt: TGTGCCAGCGCGACAGGGACAGGGGGCATCGGGGAGCTGTTTTTT
cdr3_aa: CASATGTGGIGELFF

j_call: TRBJ1-1
v_call: TRBV24-1
clone_size: once
d_call: TRBD1
cdr3_nt: TGTGCCACCAGTGACTCTGACAGGGCCTCTGAGGCTTTCTTT
cdr3_aa: CATSDSDRASEAFF

j_call: TRBJ2-3
v_call: TRBV5-1
clone_size: -
d_call: -
cdr3_nt: TGCGCCAGCAGCTTGTTCTCGTCAGGGATGTCAGATACGCAGTATTTT
cdr3_aa: CASSLFSSGMSDTQYF

j_call: TRBJ1-6
v_call: TRBV5-3
clone_size: -
d_call: TRBD1
cdr3_nt: TGTGCCAGAAGCGCCAGTTTGCGGAACAGGGGATGTTCACCCCTCCACTTT
cdr3_aa: CARSASLRNRGCSPLHF

j_call: TRBJ1-1
v_call: TRBV6-5
clone_size: -
d_call: -
cdr3_nt: TGTGCCAGCACCCCCGGGAGCGCCACTGAAGCTTTCTTT
cdr3_aa: CASTPGSATEAFF

j_call: TRBJ2-2
v_call: TRBV28
clone_size: -
d_call: -
cdr3_nt: TGTGCCAGCGGGGGGACGCCACCCGGGGAGCTGTTTTTT
cdr3_aa: CASGGTPPGELFF

j_call: TRBJ1-4
v_call: TRBV6-1
clone_size: once
d_call: -
cdr3_nt: TGTGCCAGCGCCCGGACAGATGAAAAACTGTTTTTT
cdr3_aa: CASARTDEKLFF

j_call: TRBJ1-5
v_call: TRBV24-1
clone_size: -
d_call: -
cdr3_nt: TGTGCCACCAGTGATCCGTCGGTGGGCAGCAATCAGCCCCAGCATTTT
cdr3_aa: CATSDPSVGSNQPQHF

j_call: TRBJ2-5
v_call: TRBV7-8
clone_size: -
d_call: -
cdr3_nt: TGTGCCAGCAGCTCGGACAGCAAAGAGACCCAGTACTTC
cdr3_aa: CASSSDSKETQYF

j_call: TRBJ1-1
v_call: TRBV18
clone_size: -
d_call: -
cdr3_nt: TGTGCCAGCTCACCACAGGGGGTAGGAACTGAAGCTTTCTTT
cdr3_aa: CASSPQGVGTEAFF

j_call: TRBJ2-7
v_call: TRBV4-1
clone_size: few
d_call: -
cdr3_nt: TGCGCCAGCAGCCAAGACCCGGGGGTGTCTGTCGAGCAGTACTTC
cdr3_aa: CASSQDPGVSVEQYF

j_call: TRBJ1-2
v_call: TRBV28
clone_size: -
d_call: -
cdr3_nt: TGTGCCAGCAGTTTATATCGGAAGGGGACTAACTATGGCTACACCTTC
cdr3_aa: CASSLYRKGTNYGYTF

j_call: TRBJ2-1
v_call: TRBV4-1
clone_size: -
d_call: -
cdr3_nt: TGCGCCAGCAGCCAAGATGCGGCTACCCAGCAGTTCTTC
cdr3_aa: CASSQDAATQQFF

j_call: TRBJ2-1
v_call: TRBV24-1
clone_size: -
d_call: -
cdr3_nt: TGTGCCACCAGTGATCCCCCGAGTCGTGAGCAGTTCTTC
cdr3_aa: CATSDPPSREQFF

j_call: TRBJ2-2
v_call: TRBV11-2
clone_size: -
d_call: TRBD1
cdr3_nt: TGTGCCAGCAGCTTACGGCTAAGGGACAGGGGGTGGACCGGGGAGCTGTTTTTT
cdr3_aa: CASSLRLRDRGWTGELFF